These 5 T cell receptor beta chains originate from one sample sequenced in a study of T cells after yellow fever vaccination. TCRdb ran MiXCR on the 5' RACE reads and lists one entry per CDR3 protein. The sample yields some 320,000 distinct CDR3 sequences, 8.7% seen once. The source material was PBMCs, sampled on the day of the first yellow fever vaccination. Receptors were obtained from a man in his late teens or twenties who received the YFV17D yellow fever vaccine.

The gene calls are TRBV10-3 and TRBJ2-3, with D possibly matching TRBD1 (5 bases). The germline V gene has CDR1 ENHRY and CDR2 SYGVKD. The CDR3 has 13 residues. V dropped 5 bases and J dropped 2 bases, with 8 bases sitting between them. The CDR3 is CAISTDNTDTQYF. The CDR3 DNA follows: TGTGCCATCAGTACGGACAACACAGATACGCAGTATTTT.

This clonotype was counted between two and nine times. This chain links TRBV4-1 with TRBJ1-5, with 9 bases matching TRBD1. The germline V gene has CDR1 MGHRA and CDR2 YSYEKL. The junction had 4 bases not matched to a gene; V was cut back by 4 bases and J by 0 bases. The CDR3 loop spans 16 amino acids. The CDR3 region is CASSPRTGASNQPQHF. The CDR3 bases are TGCGCCAGCAGCCCCAGGACAGGGGCTAGCAATCAGCCCCAGCATTTT.

This clonotype showed up just a few times. The chain joins TRBV10-3 to TRBJ2-5, with TRBD1 identical over 11 bases. With 8 bases clipped from V and 4 bases from J, the junction kept 6 bases outside the gene matches. Looked up from germline, CDR1 is ENHRY and CDR2 is SYGVKD. The CDR3 consists of 14 residues. CDR3 DNA: TGTGCCATCGGGAGGACAGGGGGCCTAGAGACCCAGTACTTC. Translated: CAIGRTGGLETQYF.

This clonotype was seen at least ten times. This chain uses TRBV7-2 with TRBJ2-4; no firm D call. Per the germline V gene, CDR1 is SGHTA and CDR2 is FQGNSA. This CDR3 spans 15 amino acids. Between the trimmed V and J ends, which lost 4 bases and 5 bases, there was a span of 15 bases. The CDR3: CASSYPGSQENIQYF. The CDR3 region has the DNA TGTGCCAGCAGCTACCCCGGGTCCCAGGAAAACATTCAGTACTTC. The variable domain in full, with the rest retrieved from reference TRBV7-2 and TRBJ2-4, is GAGVSQSPSNKVTEKGKDVELRCDPISGHTALYWYRQSLGQGLEFLIYFQGNSAPDKSGLPSDRFSAERTGGSVSTLTIQRTQQEDSAVYLCASSYPGSQENIQYFGAGTRLSVL.

The chain has TRBV6-1 and TRBJ2-1; possible D gene TRBD2, 5 bases. Per the germline V gene, CDR1 is MNHNS and CDR2 is SASEGT. The length of the CDR3 is 13 residues. V shed 5 bases and J shed 15 bases, with 20 bases lying between them. The CDR3 loop is CASSQQPSSGRFF. The CDR3, as DNA: TGTGCCAGCAGTCAACAACCCTCCAGCGGCCGGTTCTTC.